The 28 T cell receptor beta chains presented below share a single source sample, sequenced in a study of T cells after yellow fever vaccination. MiXCR, run by TCRdb on the 5' RACE reads, gives a single entry per CDR3 protein. The sample records about 310,000 distinct CDR3 sequences, about 3.5% being singletons. Sequencing used PBMCs, obtained on the day of the yellow fever booster vaccination. The source of these receptors is a man between 18 and 29 years old who received the YFV17D yellow fever vaccine.

This clonotype came up many times. V is TRBV20-1 and J is TRBJ2-5; tentatively, D is TRBD2 (6 bases). CDR1 and CDR2 from the germline V gene are DFQATT and SNEGSKA (reference sequence). This CDR3 spans 14 amino acids. V dropped 3 bases and J dropped 2 bases, with 13 bases sitting between them. The CDR3 nucleotides read TGCAGTGCTAGGTCCGGGAGTCCACAAGAGACCCAGTACTTC. Encoded protein: CSARSGSPQETQYF.

The rearrangement joins TRBV4-3 to TRBJ2-1; 8 bases agree with TRBD2. With 2 bases clipped from V and 0 bases from J, the junction kept 9 bases outside the gene matches. Germline V gives CDR1 LGHNA, CDR2 YSLEER. This CDR3 has 18 amino acids. CDR3 sequence: CASSQIYRGGSSYNEQFF. Written as DNA, the CDR3 is TGCGCCAGCAGCCAAATCTATCGGGGGGGGAGCTCCTACAATGAGCAGTTCTTC.

The sample holds a few counts of this clonotype. The V call is TRBV1, the J call TRBJ1-5; the table's D call, TRBD1, has no DNA check behind it. TRBV1 is a pseudogene locus. The CDR3 contains 15 residues. CDR3 sequence reads: CTLKAGQGFDQPQHF. The CDR3 nucleotides read TGCACCCTCAAGGCGGGACAGGGATTTGATCAGCCCCAGCATTTT.

This chain links TRBV4-3 with TRBJ2-3; 16 nucleotides match TRBD2. V lost 2 bases, J lost 5 bases, and 13 bases stayed unmatched. There are 20 residues in the CDR3. Germline V gives CDR1 LGHNA, CDR2 YSLEER. In nucleotides, the CDR3 is TGCGCCAGCAGCCAACCTGCAGTGGGACTAGCGGGGGGGCCGGTAGATACGCAGTATTTT. Its protein is CASSQPAVGLAGGPVDTQYF.

This clonotype was picked up a small number of times. The gene calls are TRBV18 and TRBJ1-2, with D uncertain. The germline gives CDR1 KGHSH, CDR2 LQKENI. CDR3 size: 15 residues. Trimming pared 8 bases from V and 2 bases from J, leaving 18 bases between. This CDR3 reads CASHNSDTANYGYTF. The CDR3 nucleotides read TGTGCCAGCCACAACAGCGATACCGCCAACTATGGCTACACCTTC.

The table lists this clonotype with many counts. The chain recombines TRBV5-6 with TRBJ2-1; perhaps TRBD2 as D (6 bases). CDR1 is SGHDT and CDR2 is YYEEEE in the germline V gene. The CDR3 is made up of 17 amino acids. Trimming took off 0 bases at V and 4 bases at J, with 17 bases between the two ends. In nucleotides, the CDR3 is TGTGCCAGCAGCTTGGTCGGAGGGGCCCGAGGGTACAATGAGCAGTTCTTC. It yields the protein CASSLVGGARGYNEQFF.

This clonotype was detected only a few times. The CDR3 reads CASSFQGIGNSPLHF. The CDR3 DNA reads as TGTGCCAGCAGCTTTCAGGGGATAGGGAATTCACCCCTCCACTTT. The rearrangement links TRBV7-6 to TRBJ1-6, with a tentative D call TRBD1 (6 bases). Germline lookup yields CDR1 SGHVS and CDR2 FNYEAQ. The CDR3 contains 15 residues. Trimming stripped 3 bases from V and 7 bases from J, with 13 bases between.

V and J are TRBV7-9 and TRBJ2-4; the D is unclear. The V gene lost 5 bases and the J gene lost 1 base, with 12 bases spanning the gap. CDR1 and CDR2 from the germline V gene are SEHNR and FQNEAQ (reference sequence). The CDR3 has 15 amino acids. The CDR3 nucleotides read TGTGCCAGCAGCAAGTATCCGCTTGCCAAAAACATTCAGTACTTC. It specifies CASSKYPLAKNIQYF.

The chain uses TRBV7-2 and TRBJ2-2; D gene uncertain. V was trimmed by 5 bases and J by 3 bases, leaving 4 bases between them. This CDR3 spans 12 amino acids. Germline V gives CDR1 SGHTA, CDR2 FQGNSA. Written as DNA, the CDR3 is TGTGCCAGCAGCCCCCACACCGGGGAGCTGTTTTTT. Protein sequence: CASSPHTGELFF.

This clonotype was seen repeatedly, ten times or more. This chain links TRBV6-5 with TRBJ1-2, with TRBD1 matching over 9 bases. Germline V gene sequence: CDR1 MNHEY, CDR2 SVGAGI. CDR3 length equals 15 residues. V gave up 5 bases and J gave up 8 bases; unmatched junction bases: 12. CDR3: CASSPGTGIGWGYTF. The CDR3 region has the DNA TGTGCCAGCAGTCCCGGGACAGGGATAGGTTGGGGCTACACCTTC.

This clonotype was seen a handful of times. The chain joins TRBV20-1 to TRBJ2-3; possible D gene TRBD2, 6 bases. Trimming pared 3 bases from V and 3 bases from J, leaving 10 bases between. The CDR3 is 13 amino acids. Looked up from germline, CDR1 is DFQATT and CDR2 is SNEGSKA (reference sequence). CDR3 nucleotide sequence: TGCAGTGCTAGCGGGGACTCAACAGATACGCAGTATTTT. Amino acids: CSASGDSTDTQYF.

This clonotype occurred many times. The V gene is TRBV4-3, the J gene TRBJ2-1; weak D call: TRBD1 (5 bases). Germline assignment: CDR1 LGHNA and CDR2 YSLEER. The CDR3 is 16 amino acids. Trimming left V 4 bases short and J 4 bases short, with 17 bases between. The CDR3 region is CASSLQGNVAYNEQFF. The CDR3 nucleotides read TGCGCCAGCAGCCTTCAGGGAAACGTCGCTTACAATGAGCAGTTCTTC.

This clonotype was recorded at least ten times. This chain uses TRBV10-3 with TRBJ2-6; no firm D call. From germline, CDR1 is ENHRY and CDR2 SYGVKD. There are 13 residues in the CDR3. Trimming cost V 8 bases and J 1 base, with 6 bases left between them. The CDR3 nucleotides are TGTGCCATCCTAGGGTCTGGGGCCAACGTCCTGACTTTC. The encoded protein is CAILGSGANVLTF.

The chain uses TRBV5-1 and TRBJ2-3; TRBD2 aligns across 10 bases. The CDR3 contains 17 residues. Per the germline V gene, CDR1 is SGHRS and CDR2 is YFSETQ. J was trimmed by 5 bases and V by 3 bases; bases with no gene match: 12. The CDR3 is CASSSGNLAGVGDTQYF. CDR3 in DNA: TGCGCCAGCAGCTCCGGAAACCTAGCGGGGGTCGGAGATACGCAGTATTTT.

This clonotype was seen ten or more times. The J gene is TRBJ2-2, the V gene TRBV7-6; 7 bases are shared with TRBD2. In germline, CDR1 is SGHVS, CDR2 FNYEAQ. This CDR3 region has 15 residues. V lost 5 bases to trimming and J lost 9 bases; unmatched junction nucleotides: 12. This CDR3 is CASSPAGGSRWELFF. In DNA form, the CDR3 reads TGTGCCAGCAGCCCCGCCGGCGGGAGCCGTTGGGAGCTGTTTTTT.

This clonotype was detected ten times or more. This chain connects TRBV7-9 to TRBJ2-6; D is undetermined. V was pared by 1 base and J by 6 bases, with 7 bases between. The V gene's germline CDR1 is SEHNR and CDR2 FQNEAQ (reference sequence). The CDR3 runs to 14 residues. This chain's CDR3 is CASSLGWEANVLTF. The CDR3 DNA sequence: TGTGCCAGCAGCTTAGGGTGGGAGGCCAACGTCCTGACTTTC.

In the case of this clonotype: A much larger clone lies one base from this, so it may be a read error. The V and J genes are TRBV5-1 and TRBJ2-5, with D possibly being TRBD1 or TRBD2 (5 bases each). V lost 6 bases and J lost 1, with 19 bases in between. This CDR3 has 16 amino acids. Germline V lookup: CDR1 SGHRS, CDR2 YFSETQ. The chain's CDR3 is CASMWGYRGFQETQYF. Written as DNA, the CDR3 is TGCGCCAGCATGTGGGGGTATCGGGGATTCCAAGAGACCCAGTACTTC.

The chain combines TRBV19 with TRBJ2-4, with 9 bases lining up with TRBD2. The CDR3 sequence is 13 residues long. The junction had 7 bases not matched to a gene; V was cut back by 8 bases and J by 8 bases. From germline, CDR1 is LNHDA and CDR2 SQIVND (reference sequence). CDR3 region: CASRLAGSHIQYF. In DNA form, the CDR3 reads TGTGCCAGTCGCCTAGCGGGGAGTCACATTCAGTACTTC.

This sequence joins TRBV20-1 and TRBJ1-6, with 11 bases that match TRBD1. Germline trimming cut 6 bases from V and 7 bases from J; bases unmatched to any gene: 14. Per germline, CDR1 DFQATT and CDR2 SNEGSKA (reference sequence). The CDR3 sequence is 17 residues long. In nucleotides, the CDR3 is TGCAGTGCATACAGGACAGGGGGCGCGGTTGGAAATTCACCCCTCCACTTT. Amino acids: CSAYRTGGAVGNSPLHF.

This clonotype showed up just a few times. The chain uses TRBV21-1 and TRBJ2-1; the D call TRBD2 from the table was never checked on the DNA. TRBV21-1 is a documented pseudogene. This CDR3 has 22 residues. CDR3 amino acids: CASSKGTAHTTSGGSSYNEQFF. The CDR3 DNA reads as TGTGCCAGCAGCAAAGGGACAGCACACACGACTAGCGGGGGTTCCTCCTACAATGAGCAGTTCTTC.

The chain carries TRBV2 and TRBJ1-2; 7 nucleotides align to TRBD1. After removal of 3 bases from V and 8 bases from J, the junction contained 12 bases not matched to a gene. CDR3 length: 15 amino acids. The V gene's germline CDR1 is SNHLY and CDR2 FYNNEI. This CDR3 is CASSERQGPKGGYTF. The CDR3 DNA is TGTGCCAGCAGTGAGAGACAGGGACCGAAGGGAGGCTACACCTTC.

This chain links TRBV5-1 with TRBJ1-1, with 7 bases matching TRBD1. V was clipped by 0 bases and J by 7 bases; unmatched bases: 6. Germline CDR1 and CDR2: SGHRS and YFSETQ. This CDR3 spans 14 amino acids. This CDR3 reads CASSLDRGSSEAFF. The CDR3 region has the DNA TGCGCCAGCAGCTTGGACAGGGGTTCTAGTGAAGCTTTCTTT.

In its sample, this clonotype was seen a few times. V is TRBV7-2 and J is TRBJ2-1, with TRBD2 matching over 10 bases. The CDR3 runs to 15 residues. In germline, CDR1 is SGHTA, CDR2 FQGNSA. V trimming: 5 bases; J trimming: 2 bases; junction bases outside the gene matches: 3. CDR3 DNA: TGTGCCAGCAGCATAAGCGGGGGGGCCTACAATGAGCAGTTCTTC. Protein sequence: CASSISGGAYNEQFF.

The sample holds many counts of this clonotype. The V call is TRBV7-9, the J call TRBJ1-3; no clear D gene. Germline V gene data show CDR1 as SEHNR and CDR2 as FQNEAQ (reference sequence). The CDR3 consists of 16 residues. V was clipped by 5 bases and J by 0 bases, with 14 bases between them. The CDR3 DNA follows: TGTGCCAGCAGCCCCCCCGGACTGGCCTCTGGAAACACCATATATTTT. Protein product: CASSPPGLASGNTIYF.

This clonotype was seen repeatedly, ten times or more. V gene TRBV6-2 or TRBV6-3 combines with J gene TRBJ2-7; TRBD1 matches 10 bases. V dropped 6 bases and J dropped 5; count of bases not matched to a gene: 13. CDR1 is MNHEY, CDR2 SVGEGT, per germline. This CDR3 has 16 amino acids. CDR3 residues: CASSPLPWDRGHEQYF. The CDR3 bases are TGTGCCAGCAGCCCTCTTCCATGGGACAGGGGACACGAGCAGTACTTC.

Ten or more counts support this clonotype. This sequence joins TRBV7-6 and TRBJ2-1; no firm D call. Germline CDR1 and CDR2: SGHVS and FNYEAQ. The CDR3 is 15 residues long. V lost 3 bases, J lost 6 bases, and 15 bases lay in between. CDR3 DNA sequence: TGTGCCAGCAGCTTCCTGCCAGACCCGTCCAATGAGCAGTTCTTC. This encodes CASSFLPDPSNEQFF.

CDR3: CASSRLRFEQFF. Here the CDR3 DNA reads TGTGCCAGCAGTAGGCTGCGCTTTGAGCAGTTCTTC. J is TRBJ2-1 and V is TRBV12-3 or TRBV12-4; D remains unclear. Trimming removed 5 bases from V and 9 bases from J, with 11 bases in between. The CDR3 is made up of 12 amino acids.

The gene calls are TRBV29-1 and TRBJ2-1; D is ambiguous. The germline V and J ends were trimmed by 8 bases and 7 bases, with 15 bases remaining between them. Germline CDR1 and CDR2: SQVTM and ANQGSEA. CDR3 length: 12 residues. For the CDR3, the DNA is TGCAGCTCTGAACAGTGGCTGAATGAGCAGTTCTTC. Translating it yields CSSEQWLNEQFF.